One T cell receptor beta chain is described in this entry. The antigen remains unidentified. The data originate from a study of chemoradiotherapy in HPV16-positive cancers. Study-wide background: A couple of HPV16-positive patients' cells yielded candidate HPV-specific clones and common motifs.

Study-wide points: HPV-specific T cells were functionally defined from only a couple of HPV16-positive patients. Candidate HPV-specific clones and E7-related TCR motifs grew in tumor during treatment. For HPV16-positive patients, expanding HPV-responsive T cells associated with longer recurrence-free survival.

The CDR3 has 13 amino acids. V was pared by 3 bases and J by 7 bases, with 7 bases between. From germline, CDR1 is ENHRY and CDR2 SYGVKD. Only in-frame clones appear in the TCRdb table, and some are missing; sequencing was by immunoSEQ multiplex PCR. The sample carries tens of thousands of clones, around 94% recorded once. The chain is built from TRBV10-3 and TRBJ1-6; D call uncertain. Material: blood, obtained from a patient who underwent chemoradiotherapy. This clonotype was sampled from a human donor with HPV-associated anogenital cancer. CDR3 in DNA: TGTGCCATCAGTGAAGTGGCCAATTCACCCCTCCACTTT. Its translation is CAISEVANSPLHF.